The present T cell receptor (beta chain) was sequenced within a study of response to subunit inactivated influenza vaccine. TCRdb re-called the RT-PCR reads through MiXCR, storing one row per CDR3 protein. Altogether about 700,000 distinct CDR3 sequences are present, 11% to 15% being singletons, with the ten largest covering 6.5% to 8.5%. The table lists this clonotype with a few counts. There are 16 residues in the CDR3. Germline CDR1 SEHNR, CDR2 FQNEAQ (reference sequence). V was shortened by 7 bases and J by 2 bases, with 20 bases between the two germline ends. The gene calls are TRBV7-9 and TRBJ2-5; a possible D gene is TRBD2 (6 bases). The TCR sequence derives from a man aged 45-60 years who received an inactivated influenza vaccine. Specimen: PBMCs from blood, collected roughly 15 days before vaccination. CDR3 nucleotides: TGTGCCAGCATCCTTCTAAAGGGCGCGGGGCAAGAGACCCAGTACTTC. Translating gives CASILLKGAGQETQYF.